A selection of T cell receptor beta chains follows, all from one sample in a study of cytomegalovirus exposure and HLA in healthy donors. Some clones are missing from TCRdb's copy, which holds only in-frame ones; the method was immunoSEQ multiplex PCR. Counted here are about 130,000 clones, around 80% occurring once; the ten biggest clones make up approximately 1.2%. The sequenced material came from PBMCs. The receptors were gathered from a female donor in good health and CMV-seronegative. The CDR3 runs from the conserved cysteine through the conserved F or W. Fields, in order: J gene, V gene, CDR3 protein.

J gene: TRBJ2-5; V gene: TRBV5-4; CDR3 protein: CASSFRTGQETQYF
J gene: TRBJ2-3; V gene: TRBV6-5; CDR3 protein: CASSPGQVTDTQYF
J gene: TRBJ2-4; V gene: TRBV18; CDR3 protein: CASSPRTSGSKNIQYF
J gene: TRBJ2-7; V gene: TRBV4-2; CDR3 protein: CASSQDTGGREQYF
J gene: TRBJ1-1; V gene: TRBV7-9; CDR3 protein: CASSTTQGLGTEAFF
J gene: TRBJ1-1; V gene: TRBV6-1; CDR3 protein: CASSEVQGRTEAFF
J gene: TRBJ1-5; V gene: TRBV18; CDR3 protein: CASSPGRTENQPQHF
J gene: TRBJ2-1; V gene: TRBV18; CDR3 protein: CASSPLTGGYNEQFF
J gene: TRBJ2-7; V gene: TRBV11-2; CDR3 protein: CASSLSLVSYEQYF
J gene: TRBJ1-2; V gene: TRBV30; CDR3 protein: CAWSRDRPYGYTF
J gene: TRBJ1-4; V gene: TRBV30; CDR3 protein: CAWDRAGLNEKLFF
J gene: TRBJ2-3; V gene: TRBV7-9; CDR3 protein: CASTRDSRTDTQYF
J gene: TRBJ2-1; V gene: TRBV7-2; CDR3 protein: CASRSGTSSYNEQFF
J gene: TRBJ2-5; V gene: TRBV9; CDR3 protein: CASSVDLQETQYF
J gene: TRBJ1-2; V gene: TRBV6-1; CDR3 protein: CASSDPSTGGTGGYTF
J gene: TRBJ1-5; V gene: TRBV9; CDR3 protein: CASSVDPRGNQPQHF